The entry that follows covers one T cell receptor (beta chain) sequence. Sequencing was performed with immunoSEQ multiplex PCR; in TCRdb, only in-frame clones are kept and a portion is missing. The sample has more than 2 million clones, roughly 95% seen once. This sample was taken from a study of shared clonotypes between healthy human individuals. It was CD45RO-negative cells, positively selected for CCR7, that made up naive CD8 cells, with terminally differentiated effector memory CD45RA+ cells excluded. The CDR3 sequence is 16 residues long. Trimming pared 5 bases from V and 0 bases from J, leaving 14 bases between. Germline assignment: CDR1 SEHNR and CDR2 FQNEAQ (reference sequence).

Sequencing was carried out using naive CD8+ T cells from PBMCs. The genes are TRBV7-9 and TRBJ2-1; tentatively, D is TRBD2 (5 bases). This receptor was taken from a man aged 18-30 years in good health. Some clones in this sample may be carry-over from other donors' samples. The CDR3 reads CASSLRGLDSYNEQFF. The CDR3 DNA reads TGTGCCAGCAGCCTCCGGGGTCTAGACTCCTACAATGAGCAGTTCTTC.